One TCR beta chain is described in this entry. What it binds is unknown. A junction end diverges from the germline sequence, so it may reflect a read error. CDR3 length: 15 residues. Per the germline V gene, CDR1 is MNHEY and CDR2 is SVGAGI. Researchers used genomic DNA as the template to profile TCR beta VDJ and CDR3. TCRdb independently ran MiXCR on the reads; one entry per CDR3 protein. The sample includes 210,000 or so distinct CDR3 sequences, under 55% seen only once; the top ten take 20%. The patients chosen for sequencing had shown expansion of CD8+CD57+ cells (detected by flow cytometry). No patient had been given any therapy when blood was sampled. The sample comes from a study of CD8+CD57+ T cells in acquired aplastic anemia. Whole-study results and caveats: Simpson's diversity of CD8+ cells was not significantly different in patients compared with controls.

Sequenced material: sorted CD4+, CD8+, or CD8+CD57+ T cells (not recorded which) from PBMCs. The chain couples TRBV6-5 to TRBJ2-1, with 11 bases lining up with TRBD2. This receptor was identified in a human donor with aplastic anemia. The DNA of the CDR3 is TGTGCCATCAGTGACCTTAGCGGGGGGGGGGATGAGCAGTTCTTC. It codes for CAISDLSGGGDEQFF.